Shown below are 11 T cell receptor beta chains from a single sample sequenced in a study of CD8 T cell repertoires and HIV-1 epitope variants. Profiling relied on immunoSEQ multiplex PCR, and the TCRdb table lists in-frame clones only, not all of them. In the table there are more than 4,500 clones, approximately 65% of which are singletons. These TCRs are of unknown antigen specificity. Sequenced: cultured CD8+ T cells derived from PBMCs. The receptors originated from a male donor with HIV.

V usage is TRBV5-6 and J usage is TRBJ2-3, with TRBD1 identical over 7 bases. Germline V gene sequence: CDR1 SGHDT, CDR2 YYEEEE. Trimming cost V 4 bases and J 10 bases; bases outside gene matches: 18. CDR3 length: 16 amino acids. CDR3 loop: CASSTRDSDRHVAQYF. The CDR3 DNA reads as TGTGCCAGCAGCACCCGGGACAGCGATCGCCACGTTGCGCAGTATTTT.

This chain joins TRBV18 and TRBJ1-1; no clear D gene. The germline V gene encodes CDR1 KGHSH and CDR2 LQKENI. Trimming stripped 2 bases from V and 1 base from J, with 11 bases between. The CDR3 is 15 amino acids. This chain's CDR3 is CASSPSRIENTEAFF. The CDR3 DNA follows: TGTGCCAGCTCACCAAGCCGGATAGAGAACACTGAAGCTTTCTTT.

The rearrangement links TRBV5-4 to TRBJ1-6, with 10 bases lining up with TRBD1. The CDR3 is made up of 17 amino acids. Per germline, CDR1 SGHNT and CDR2 YYREEE (reference sequence). Losses at the gene ends were 4 bases for V and 5 bases for J; bases not matched to a gene: 9. CDR3 in DNA: TGTGCCAGCAGCCCAACGGGGACAGGGGCCGATAATTCACCCCTCCACTTT. It translates to CASSPTGTGADNSPLHF.

This clone was counted only a few times. The gene calls are TRBV7-9 and TRBJ2-1; D is unclear. V dropped 3 bases and J dropped 3 bases, with 6 bases sitting between them. The CDR3 sequence is 13 residues long. Germline CDR1 SEHNR, CDR2 FQNEAQ (reference sequence). In nucleotides, the CDR3 is TGTGCCAGCAGCTTGGACGGCTACAATGAGCAGTTCTTC. It is translated as CASSLDGYNEQFF. Full variable domain (remainder filled in from reference TRBV7-9 and TRBJ2-1): DTGVSQNPRHKITKRGQNVTFRCDPISEHNRLYWYRQTLGQGPEFLTYFQNEAQLEKSRLLSDRFSAERPKGSFSTLEIQRTEQGDSAMYLCASSLDGYNEQFFGPGTRLTVL.

The CDR3 coding sequence is TGTGCCAGTAGTAGGGGACAGGGTAGAAGTGAGCAGTTCTTC. It is translated as CASSRGQGRSEQFF. The J gene is TRBJ2-1, the V gene TRBV19, with 9 bases that match TRBD1. Germline V gene lookup returns CDR1 LNHDA and CDR2 SQIVND (reference sequence). V was clipped by 4 bases and J by 9 bases; unmatched bases: 7. This CDR3 has 14 residues.

The V and J genes are TRBV7-2 and TRBJ1-1, with D possibly TRBD1 on 5 matching bases. The CDR3 sequence is 16 residues long. The germline V gene has CDR1 SGHTA and CDR2 FQGNSA. Between the trimmed V and J ends, which lost 5 bases and 1 base, there was a span of 17 bases. As DNA, the CDR3 is TGTGCCAGCAGCCGGGGCCGGGGGAGAGGGAACACTGAAGCTTTCTTT. Translated: CASSRGRGRGNTEAFF.

Note on this clone: The same CDR3 is also encoded by other DNA sequences in this sample. The rearrangement links TRBV29-1 to TRBJ2-1; possibly TRBD2 for D (5 bases). Germline CDR1 is SQVTM and CDR2 is ANQGSEA. The CDR3 length is 14 residues. The CDR3 protein is CSVQLDVTYNEQFF. In nucleotides, the CDR3 is TGCAGTGTCCAACTAGATGTTACTTACAATGAGCAGTTCTTC.

The V gene is TRBV5-4, the J gene TRBJ1-2; unclear D gene. V was pared by 6 bases and J by 8 bases, with 14 bases between. The CDR3 is 12 residues long. Germline CDR1 reads SGHNT; CDR2 reads YYREEE (reference sequence). CDR3 amino acids: CASKAPAAGYTF. For the CDR3, the DNA is TGTGCCAGCAAGGCCCCGGCGGCGGGCTACACCTTC.

This clone was seen only once. The chain combines TRBV28 with TRBJ2-5, with a weak D call TRBD1 (6 bases). CDR1 and CDR2 from the germline V gene are MDHEN and SYDVKM. Trimming cost V 5 bases and J 0 bases, with 7 bases left between them. CDR3 length equals 13 residues. CDR3 amino acids: CASSTGYQETQYF. CDR3 in DNA: TGTGCCAGCAGTACAGGGTACCAAGAGACCCAGTACTTC.

The chain is built from TRBV28 and TRBJ2-3; a weak D match, TRBD1 (7 bases). The CDR3 sequence is 17 residues long. Germline V gene data show CDR1 as MDHEN and CDR2 as SYDVKM. V shed 3 bases and J shed 2 bases, with 18 bases lying between them. The CDR3 loop reads CASSLEGTDSFTDTQYF. CDR3 nucleotide sequence: TGTGCCAGCAGTTTGGAGGGGACAGACTCATTCACAGATACGCAGTATTTT.

The CDR3 loop reads CASSLGRGLTPLHF. The DNA of the CDR3 is TGTGCCAGCAGCTTGGGGAGGGGGCTAACACCCCTCCACTTT. This chain connects TRBV5-4 to TRBJ1-6; 7 bases map to TRBD1. The CDR3 is made up of 14 amino acids. V lost 0 bases, J lost 11 bases, and 5 bases stayed unmatched. CDR1 SGHNT and CDR2 YYREEE come from the germline V gene (reference sequence).